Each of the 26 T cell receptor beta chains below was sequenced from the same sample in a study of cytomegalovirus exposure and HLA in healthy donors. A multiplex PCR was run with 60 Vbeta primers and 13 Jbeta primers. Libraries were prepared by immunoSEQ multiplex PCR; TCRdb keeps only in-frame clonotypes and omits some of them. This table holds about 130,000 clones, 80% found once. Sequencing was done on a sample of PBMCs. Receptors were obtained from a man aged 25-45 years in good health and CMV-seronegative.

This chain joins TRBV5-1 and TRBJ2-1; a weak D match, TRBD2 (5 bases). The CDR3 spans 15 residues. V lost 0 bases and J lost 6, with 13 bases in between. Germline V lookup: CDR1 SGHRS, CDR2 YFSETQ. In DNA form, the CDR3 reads TGCGCCAGCAGCTTGGATGGACTCCGGGGCAATGAGCAGTTCTTC. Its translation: CASSLDGLRGNEQFF.

The CDR3 region is CASSQTPYNEQFF. The CDR3 DNA sequence: TGTGCCAGCAGCCAGACTCCCTACAATGAGCAGTTCTTC. The genes are TRBV2 and TRBJ2-1, with D unclear. V lost 6 bases and J lost 2, with 8 bases in between. The CDR3 totals 13 residues. The V gene's germline CDR1 is SNHLY and CDR2 FYNNEI.

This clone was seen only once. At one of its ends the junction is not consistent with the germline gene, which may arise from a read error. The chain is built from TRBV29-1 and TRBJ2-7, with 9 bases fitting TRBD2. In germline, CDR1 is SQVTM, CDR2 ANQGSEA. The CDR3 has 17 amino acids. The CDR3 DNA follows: TGCAGCGTTGAAGTGGGCCCGGCTAGCGGGAACTCCTACGAGCAGCACTTC. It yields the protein CSVEVGPASGNSYEQHF.

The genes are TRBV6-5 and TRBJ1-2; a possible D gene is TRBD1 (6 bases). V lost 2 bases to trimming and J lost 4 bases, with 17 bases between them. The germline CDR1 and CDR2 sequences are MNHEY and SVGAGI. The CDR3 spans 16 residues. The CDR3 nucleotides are TGTGCCAGCAGTTACCGGCCTGGGGGCGCCGGCTATGGCTACACCTTC. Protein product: CASSYRPGGAGYGYTF.

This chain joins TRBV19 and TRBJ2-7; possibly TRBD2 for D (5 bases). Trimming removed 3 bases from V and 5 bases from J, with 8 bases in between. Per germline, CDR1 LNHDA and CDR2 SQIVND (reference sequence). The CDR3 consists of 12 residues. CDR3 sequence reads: CASSIPGNEQYF. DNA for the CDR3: TGTGCCAGTAGTATCCCGGGGAACGAGCAGTACTTC.

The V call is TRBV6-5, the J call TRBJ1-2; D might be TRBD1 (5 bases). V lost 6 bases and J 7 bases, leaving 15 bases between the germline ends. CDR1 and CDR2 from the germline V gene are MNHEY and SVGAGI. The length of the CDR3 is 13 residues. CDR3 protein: CASRLLQVGGYTF. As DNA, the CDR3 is TGTGCCAGCAGGCTTTTACAGGTAGGTGGCTACACCTTC.

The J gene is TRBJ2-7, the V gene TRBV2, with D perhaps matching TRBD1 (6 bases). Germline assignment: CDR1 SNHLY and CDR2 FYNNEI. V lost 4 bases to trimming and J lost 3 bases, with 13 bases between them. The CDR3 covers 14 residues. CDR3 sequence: CASSADRTNYEQYF. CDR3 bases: TGTGCCAGCAGTGCAGACAGGACAAACTACGAGCAGTACTTC.

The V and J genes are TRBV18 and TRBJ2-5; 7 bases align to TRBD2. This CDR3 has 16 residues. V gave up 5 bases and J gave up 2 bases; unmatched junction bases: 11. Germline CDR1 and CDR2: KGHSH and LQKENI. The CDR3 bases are TGTGCCAGCTCAAGGTGGGAAGTTAGCGGGCAAGAGACCCAGTACTTC. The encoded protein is CASSRWEVSGQETQYF.

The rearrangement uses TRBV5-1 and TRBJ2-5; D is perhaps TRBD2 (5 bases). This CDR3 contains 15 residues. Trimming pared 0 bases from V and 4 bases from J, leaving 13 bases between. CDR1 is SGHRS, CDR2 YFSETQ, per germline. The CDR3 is CASSLGGRQLETQYF. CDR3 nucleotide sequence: TGCGCCAGCAGCTTGGGCGGGCGTCAGTTAGAGACCCAGTACTTC.

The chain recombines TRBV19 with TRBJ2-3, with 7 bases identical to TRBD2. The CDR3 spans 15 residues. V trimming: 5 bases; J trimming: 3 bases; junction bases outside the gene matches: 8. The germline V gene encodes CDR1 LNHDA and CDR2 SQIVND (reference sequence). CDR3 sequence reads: CASSSGGGMTDTQYF. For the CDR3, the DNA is TGTGCCAGTAGTTCCGGGGGAGGGATGACAGATACGCAGTATTTT. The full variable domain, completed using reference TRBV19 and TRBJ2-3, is DGGITQSPKYLFRKEGQNVTLSCEQNLNHDAMYWYRQDPGQGLRLIYYSQIVNDFQKGDIAEGYSVSREKKESFPLTVTSAQKNPTAFYLCASSSGGGMTDTQYFGPGTRLTVL.

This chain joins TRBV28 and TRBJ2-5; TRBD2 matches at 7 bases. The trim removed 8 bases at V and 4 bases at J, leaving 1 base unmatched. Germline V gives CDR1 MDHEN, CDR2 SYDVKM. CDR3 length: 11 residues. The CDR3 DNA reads TGTGCCAGCTCTAGCGGAGAGACCCAGTACTTC. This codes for CASSSGETQYF.

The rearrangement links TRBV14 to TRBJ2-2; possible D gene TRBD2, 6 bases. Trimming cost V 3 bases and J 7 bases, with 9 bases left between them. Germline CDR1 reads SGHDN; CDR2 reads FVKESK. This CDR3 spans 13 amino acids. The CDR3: CASSQWGGGELFF. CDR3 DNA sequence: TGTGCCAGCAGCCAGTGGGGAGGCGGGGAGCTGTTTTTT.

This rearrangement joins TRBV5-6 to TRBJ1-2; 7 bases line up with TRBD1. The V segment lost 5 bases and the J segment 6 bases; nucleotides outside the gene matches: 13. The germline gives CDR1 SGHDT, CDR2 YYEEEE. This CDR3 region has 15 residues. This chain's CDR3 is CASSYRRGEIDGYTF. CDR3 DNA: TGTGCCAGCAGTTATCGCAGGGGGGAAATCGATGGCTACACCTTC. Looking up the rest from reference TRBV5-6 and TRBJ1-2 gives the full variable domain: DAGVTQSPTHLIKTRGQQVTLRCSPKSGHDTVSWYQQALGQGPQFIFQYYEEEERQRGNFPDRFSGHQFPNYSSELNVNALLLGDSALYLCASSYRRGEIDGYTFGSGTRLTVV.

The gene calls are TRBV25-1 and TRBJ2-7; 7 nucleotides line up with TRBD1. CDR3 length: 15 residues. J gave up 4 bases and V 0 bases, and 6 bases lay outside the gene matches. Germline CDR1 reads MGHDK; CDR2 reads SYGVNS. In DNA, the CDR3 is TGTGCCAGCAGTGAATATACAGGGGCGTTTTACGAGCAGTACTTC. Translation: CASSEYTGAFYEQYF.

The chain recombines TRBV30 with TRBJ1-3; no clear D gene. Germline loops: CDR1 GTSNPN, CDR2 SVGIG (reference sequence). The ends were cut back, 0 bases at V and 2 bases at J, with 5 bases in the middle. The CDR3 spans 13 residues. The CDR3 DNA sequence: TGTGCCTGGAGTGTAGCGACTGGAAACACCATATATTTT. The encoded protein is CAWSVATGNTIYF. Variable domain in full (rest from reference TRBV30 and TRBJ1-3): SQTIHQWPATLVQPVGSPLSLECTVEGTSNPNLYWYRQAAGRGLQLLFYSVGIGQISSEVPQNLSASRPQDRQFILSSKKLLLSDSGFYLCAWSVATGNTIYFGEGSWLTVV.

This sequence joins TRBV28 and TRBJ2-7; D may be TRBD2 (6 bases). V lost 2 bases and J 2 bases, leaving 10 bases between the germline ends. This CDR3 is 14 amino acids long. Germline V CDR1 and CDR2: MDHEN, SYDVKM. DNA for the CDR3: TGTGCCAGCAGTTTACTAGCGCCTACCTACGAGCAGTACTTC. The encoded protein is CASSLLAPTYEQYF.

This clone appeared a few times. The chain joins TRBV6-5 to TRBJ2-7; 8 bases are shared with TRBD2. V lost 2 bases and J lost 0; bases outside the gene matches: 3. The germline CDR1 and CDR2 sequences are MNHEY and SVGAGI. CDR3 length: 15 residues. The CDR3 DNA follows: TGTGCCAGCAGTTACGCCGGGGGGGACTCCTACGAGCAGTACTTC. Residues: CASSYAGGDSYEQYF.

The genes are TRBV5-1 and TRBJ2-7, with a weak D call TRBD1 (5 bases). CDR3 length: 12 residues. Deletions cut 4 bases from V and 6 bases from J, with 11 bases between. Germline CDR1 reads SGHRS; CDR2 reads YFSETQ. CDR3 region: CASSPEGVEQYF. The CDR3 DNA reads TGCGCCAGCAGCCCAGAAGGGGTCGAGCAGTACTTC.

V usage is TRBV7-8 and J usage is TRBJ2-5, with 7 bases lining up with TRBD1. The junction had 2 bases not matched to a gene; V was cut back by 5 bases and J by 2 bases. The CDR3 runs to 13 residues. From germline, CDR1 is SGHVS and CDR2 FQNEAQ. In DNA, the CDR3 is TGTGCCAGCAGCCGGGACAGACAAGAGACCCAGTACTTC. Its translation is CASSRDRQETQYF.

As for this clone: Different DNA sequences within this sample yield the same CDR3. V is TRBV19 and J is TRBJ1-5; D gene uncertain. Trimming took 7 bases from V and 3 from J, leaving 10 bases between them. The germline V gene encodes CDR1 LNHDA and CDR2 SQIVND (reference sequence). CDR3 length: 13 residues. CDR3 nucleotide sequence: TGTGCCAGTAAGGCAGGCTACAATCAGCCCCAGCATTTT. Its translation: CASKAGYNQPQHF. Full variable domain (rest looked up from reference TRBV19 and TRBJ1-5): DGGITQSPKYLFRKEGQNVTLSCEQNLNHDAMYWYRQDPGQGLRLIYYSQIVNDFQKGDIAEGYSVSREKKESFPLTVTSAQKNPTAFYLCASKAGYNQPQHFGDGTRLSIL.

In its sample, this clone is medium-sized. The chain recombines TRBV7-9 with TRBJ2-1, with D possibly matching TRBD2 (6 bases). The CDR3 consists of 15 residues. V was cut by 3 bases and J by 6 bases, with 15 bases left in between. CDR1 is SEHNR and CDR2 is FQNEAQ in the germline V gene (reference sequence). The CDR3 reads CASSLTSSIRNEQFF. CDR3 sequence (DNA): TGTGCCAGCAGCTTGACTAGTAGCATCCGCAATGAGCAGTTCTTC.

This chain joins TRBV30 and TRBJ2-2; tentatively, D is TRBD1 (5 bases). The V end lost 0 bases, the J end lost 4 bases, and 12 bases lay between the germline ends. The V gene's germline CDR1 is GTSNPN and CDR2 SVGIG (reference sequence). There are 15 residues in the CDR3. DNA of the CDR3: TGTGCCTGGAGTGTATTTGGGGCGAGCACCGGGGAGCTGTTTTTT. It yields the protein CAWSVFGASTGELFF.

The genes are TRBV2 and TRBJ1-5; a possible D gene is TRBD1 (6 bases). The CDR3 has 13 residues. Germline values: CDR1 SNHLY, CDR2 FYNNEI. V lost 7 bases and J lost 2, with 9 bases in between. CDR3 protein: CASIRQGNQPQHF. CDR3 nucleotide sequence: TGTGCCAGCATTAGACAGGGCAATCAGCCCCAGCATTTT.

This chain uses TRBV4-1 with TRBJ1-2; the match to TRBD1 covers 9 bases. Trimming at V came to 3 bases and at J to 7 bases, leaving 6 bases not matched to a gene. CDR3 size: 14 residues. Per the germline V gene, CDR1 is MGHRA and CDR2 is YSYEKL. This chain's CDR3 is CASSHTQGAGGYTF. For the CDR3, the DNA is TGCGCCAGCAGCCATACACAGGGGGCGGGTGGCTACACCTTC.

CDR3 sequence: CASSLAGLAGETQYF. The CDR3 DNA reads TGCGCCAGCAGCTTGGCCGGGCTAGCGGGAGAGACCCAGTACTTC. This rearrangement joins TRBV5-1 to TRBJ2-5; 8 positions agree with TRBD2. CDR1 and CDR2 from the germline V gene are SGHRS and YFSETQ. V lost 0 bases and J lost 4; bases outside the gene matches: 5. The CDR3 runs 15 residues. Drawing the rest from reference TRBV5-1 and TRBJ2-5, the complete variable domain is KAGVTQTPRYLIKTRGQQVTLSCSPISGHRSVSWYQQTPGQGLQFLFEYFSETQRNKGNFPGRFSGRQFSNSRSEMNVSTLELGDSALYLCASSLAGLAGETQYFGPGTRLLVL.

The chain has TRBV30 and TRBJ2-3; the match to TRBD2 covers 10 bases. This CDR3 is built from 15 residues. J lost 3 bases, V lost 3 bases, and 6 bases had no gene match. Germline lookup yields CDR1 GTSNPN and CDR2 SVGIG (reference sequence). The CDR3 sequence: CAWSPPGLATDTQYF. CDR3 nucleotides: TGTGCCTGGAGCCCCCCGGGACTAGCGACAGATACGCAGTATTTT.